These 9 T cell receptor beta chains came from one sample sequenced in a study of T cells in localized non-small cell lung cancer. Assay used: immunoSEQ multiplex PCR; TCRdb lists only in-frame clones, some missing. The sample has 20,000 to 25,000 clones, roughly 86% seen once. Sequences were derived from peripheral blood, sampled before any cancer treatment. These receptors were collected from a male donor older than 55 with stage II squamous cell lung carcinoma.

The chain uses TRBV25-1 and TRBJ2-7; D is undetermined. Germline-derived CDR1 and CDR2 are MGHDK and SYGVNS. V was trimmed by 4 bases and J by 5 bases, leaving 15 bases between them. This CDR3 is 14 amino acids long. This CDR3 reads CASSAYLATDEQYF. The DNA of the CDR3 is TGTGCCAGCAGTGCCTACTTAGCCACAGACGAGCAGTACTTC.

The chain links TRBV4-3 to TRBJ1-4, with 10 bases fitting TRBD1. CDR1 and CDR2 from the germline V gene are LGHNA and YSLEER. CDR3 size: 15 residues. The ends lost 3 bases at V and 5 bases at J; junction bases unmatched: 3. CDR3 bases: TGCGCCAGCAGCCAGGCGGACAGGGGGAATGAAAAACTGTTTTTT. The encoded protein is CASSQADRGNEKLFF.

V gene TRBV5-4 combines with J gene TRBJ2-5; either TRBD1 or TRBD2 may fit D (5 bases each). CDR3 length: 16 residues. V lost 1 base, J lost 0 bases, and 13 bases lay in between. Germline V lookup: CDR1 SGHNT, CDR2 YYREEE (reference sequence). This CDR3 is CASSLSGREYQETQYF. CDR3 nucleotides: TGTGCCAGCAGCTTGTCTGGCAGGGAGTACCAAGAGACCCAGTACTTC. Complete variable domain (other parts from reference TRBV5-4 and TRBJ2-5): ETGVTQSPTHLIKTRGQQVTLRCSSQSGHNTVSWYQQALGQGPQFIFQYYREEENGRGNFPPRFSGLQFPNYSSELNVNALELDDSALYLCASSLSGREYQETQYFGPGTRLLVL.

The chain couples TRBV4-3 to TRBJ1-1; the D is unclear. From germline, CDR1 is LGHNA and CDR2 YSLEER. Trimming took 0 bases from V and 1 from J, leaving 9 bases between them. This CDR3 is 15 amino acids long. The DNA for the CDR3 is TGCGCCAGCAGCCAAGATTTCGTGGCGAACACTGAAGCTTTCTTT. This sequence encodes CASSQDFVANTEAFF.

The chain couples TRBV7-2 to TRBJ1-3; D gene ambiguous. Per the germline V gene, CDR1 is SGHTA and CDR2 is FQGNSA. Trimming cost V 1 base and J 3 bases, with 1 base left between them. CDR3 length equals 12 residues. The CDR3 here is CASSLGGNTIYF. Written as DNA, the CDR3 is TGTGCCAGCAGCTTAGGTGGAAACACCATATATTTT.

This chain connects TRBV15 to TRBJ2-2; D might be TRBD2 (7 bases). The ends were cut back, 5 bases at V and 4 bases at J, with 14 bases in the middle. Germline-derived CDR1 and CDR2 are LNHNV and YYDKDF (reference sequence). This CDR3 is built from 15 residues. In DNA form, the CDR3 reads TGTGCCACCAGCGTGGGGGGGCGGGGCACCGGGGAGCTGTTTTTT. Translated, it gives CATSVGGRGTGELFF.

V gene TRBV5-6 combines with J gene TRBJ2-3; no clear D. Per germline, CDR1 SGHDT and CDR2 YYEEEE. Trimming stripped 1 base from V and 0 bases from J, with 3 bases between. The CDR3 extends over 13 amino acids. CDR3: CASSLTSTDTQYF. In DNA, the CDR3 is TGTGCCAGCAGCTTGACTAGCACAGATACGCAGTATTTT. The whole variable domain, filled in from reference TRBV5-6 and TRBJ2-3, reads DAGVTQSPTHLIKTRGQQVTLRCSPKSGHDTVSWYQQALGQGPQFIFQYYEEEERQRGNFPDRFSGHQFPNYSSELNVNALLLGDSALYLCASSLTSTDTQYFGPGTRLTVL.

In DNA form, the CDR3 reads TGTGCCAGCAAGATTTCGGGACAGGGGGATGAAAAACTGTTTTTT. It specifies CASKISGQGDEKLFF. This chain links TRBV6-5 with TRBJ1-4; 11 bases fit TRBD1. CDR1 is MNHEY and CDR2 is SVGAGI in the germline V gene. The CDR3 runs 15 residues. With V trimmed by 7 bases and J by 6 bases, 7 bases remained unmatched.

Turning to this clone: In the same sample, other DNA sequences code for this CDR3. The chain has TRBV4-2 and TRBJ2-5; 7 positions agree with TRBD1. Germline V lookup: CDR1 LGHNA, CDR2 YNFKEQ. The length of the CDR3 is 14 residues. J gave up 2 bases and V 1 base, and 1 base lay outside the gene matches. This CDR3 is CASSQAGGQETQYF. The CDR3 region has the DNA TGTGCCAGCAGCCAAGCAGGGGGACAAGAGACCCAGTACTTC.